The rows below give T cell receptor beta chains drawn from one sample of a study of T-cell reconstitution after alpha-beta-depleted transplantation in children. TCRdb re-derived calls from the PCR reads in MiXCR, one entry per CDR3 protein. The table lists around 700,000 distinct CDR3 sequences, about an eighth of them singletons, with around 0.8% in the top ten. The starting material was PBMCs, obtained before TCRalphabeta/CD19-depleted stem cell transplant. The source is a girl aged 2 to 10 with congenital amegakaryocytic thrombocytopenia, due to receive a stem cell transplant. The CDR3 runs from the conserved cysteine through the conserved F or W. The D gene is left open where the match is weak. The size field is filled for only some rows; it gives once, few, many or a size class.

D gene,clone size,V gene,J gene,CDR3 length,CDR3 DNA,CDR3 protein
-,many,TRBV7-2,TRBJ2-7,14,TGTGCCAGCAGCTTAGGCCCGGGCTTCTACGAGCAGTACTTC,CASSLGPGFYEQYF
-,many,TRBV20-1,TRBJ2-1,13,TGCAGTGCTAGCCCCGGGCCCTACAATGAGCAGTTCTTC,CSASPGPYNEQFF
-,many,TRBV6-5,TRBJ2-5,14,TGTGCCAGCAGTTCCTCGGACACAAAAGAGACCCAGTACTTC,CASSSSDTKETQYF
-,few,TRBV23-1,TRBJ2-7,16,TGCGCCAGCAGTCAGTGGGCAGATGACCTCTCCTACGAGCAGTACTTC,CASSQWADDLSYEQYF
-,many,TRBV24-1,TRBJ1-2,13,TGTGCCACCAGTGAATTCGTTAACTATGGCTACACCTTC,CATSEFVNYGYTF
-,many,TRBV20-1,TRBJ2-3,14,TGCAGTGCTAGAGTATGGGCCGTCACAGATACGCAGTATTTT,CSARVWAVTDTQYF
-,many,TRBV20-1,TRBJ2-1,14,TGCAGTGCTAGAGATAACTGGGCGGTAGCAAAGCAGTTCTTC,CSARDNWAVAKQFF
-,many,TRBV6-6,TRBJ1-4,11,TGTGCCAGCAGTTACGTAGAAAAACTGTTTTTT,CASSYVEKLFF
-,few,TRBV3-1,TRBJ2-5,15,TGTGCCACCAGCCTAGAGTCGCGGTACCAAGAGACCCAGTACTTC,CATSLESRYQETQYF
TRBD2,few,TRBV28,TRBJ2-1,19,TGTGCCAGCAGTTCCCGGGACAGGGGCTTTCGACTAGCGGGAGCTGAGCAGTTCTTC,CASSSRDRGFRLAGAEQFF
TRBD2,few,TRBV11-2,TRBJ2-5,14,TGTGCCAGCACCGGACTAGCGGGACAAGAGACCCAGTACTTC,CASTGLAGQETQYF
TRBD2,few,TRBV7-9,TRBJ2-3,15,TGTGCCAGCAGCTATGGGACTAGCGGGATGTATACGCAGTATTTT,CASSYGTSGMYTQYF
-,-,TRBV5-5,TRBJ1-3,13,TGTGCCAGCATCCACATCTCTGGAAACACCATATATTTT,CASIHISGNTIYF
TRBD2,few,TRBV3-1,TRBJ2-1,18,TGTGCCAGCAGCCAAGCTTTCGTCGGGACTAGCGGGAAGAAGGTTGAGTTCTTC,CASSQAFVGTSGKKVEFF
TRBD2,few,TRBV18,TRBJ2-1,15,TGTGCCAGCTCCCTTGGCGGGAGTCTTGGTCATGAGCAGTTCTTC,CASSLGGSLGHEQFF
-,many,TRBV24-1,TRBJ2-7,15,TGTGCCACCAGTGACCCCCGTTCAGGGATCTACGAGCAGTACTTC,CATSDPRSGIYEQYF
-,many,TRBV12-3/TRBV12-4,TRBJ1-1,15,TGTGCCAGCAGTTTAATTCGGCCCCGGGTTACTGAAGCTTTCTTT,CASSLIRPRVTEAFF
TRBD2,-,TRBV7-9,TRBJ2-5,15,TGTGCCAGCAGCCACGGACTAGCGGCTAAAGAGACCCAGTACTTC,CASSHGLAAKETQYF
-,many,TRBV20-1,TRBJ2-7,14,TGCAGTGCTGGAGCTTTCATGGGCACTTACGAGCAGTACTTC,CSAGAFMGTYEQYF
-,many,TRBV29-1,TRBJ2-1,11,TGCAGCGTTGAGGGAGACAATGAGCAGTTCTTC,CSVEGDNEQFF
-,-,TRBV25-1,TRBJ2-5,13,TGTGCCAGCAGCGCGGAGTGGCGAGAGACCCAGTACTTC,CASSAEWRETQYF
-,many,TRBV4-2,TRBJ1-6,16,TGTGCCAGCAGCCAAGATGGGGCAGGAGATAATTCACCCCTCCACTTT,CASSQDGAGDNSPLHF